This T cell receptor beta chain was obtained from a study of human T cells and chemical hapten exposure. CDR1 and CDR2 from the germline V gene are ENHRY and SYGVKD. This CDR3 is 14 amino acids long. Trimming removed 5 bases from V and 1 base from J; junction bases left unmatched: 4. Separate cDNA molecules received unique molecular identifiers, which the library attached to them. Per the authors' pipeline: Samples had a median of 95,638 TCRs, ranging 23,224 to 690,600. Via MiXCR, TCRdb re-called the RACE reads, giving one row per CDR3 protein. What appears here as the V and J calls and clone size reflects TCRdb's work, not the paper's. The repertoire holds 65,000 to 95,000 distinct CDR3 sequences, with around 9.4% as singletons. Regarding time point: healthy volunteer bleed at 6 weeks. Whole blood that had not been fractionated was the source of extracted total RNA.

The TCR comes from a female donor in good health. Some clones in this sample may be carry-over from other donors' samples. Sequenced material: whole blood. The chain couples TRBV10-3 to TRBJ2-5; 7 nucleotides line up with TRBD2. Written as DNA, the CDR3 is TGTGCCATCAGTAACACGGGGGGCCAAGAGACCCAGTACTTC. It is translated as CAISNTGGQETQYF.